The T cell receptor (beta chain) described here comes from a study of response to subunit inactivated influenza vaccine. This clonotype was seen a single time. The antigen is unknown. CDR3 length: 13 amino acids. Per the germline V gene, CDR1 is DFQATT and CDR2 is SNEGSKA (reference sequence). The junction had 8 bases not matched to a gene; V was cut back by 6 bases and J by 4 bases. Study-wide results and limits: Authors suggested that a seasonal influenza vaccination recruits few new T cells each time.

MiXCR, applied by TCRdb to the RT-PCR reads, yields one record per CDR3 protein. The sample shows some 640,000 distinct CDR3 sequences, approximately 13% of them seen only once. V usage is TRBV20-1 and J usage is TRBJ1-1, with 7 bases that match TRBD1. This clonotype was obtained from a man between 45 and 60 years old who received an inactivated influenza vaccine. Sequences were derived from PBMCs from blood, sampled 14 to 15 days before vaccination. CDR3: CSAHRGFGTEAFF. In DNA form, the CDR3 reads TGCAGTGCCCACAGGGGTTTTGGCACTGAAGCTTTCTTT.